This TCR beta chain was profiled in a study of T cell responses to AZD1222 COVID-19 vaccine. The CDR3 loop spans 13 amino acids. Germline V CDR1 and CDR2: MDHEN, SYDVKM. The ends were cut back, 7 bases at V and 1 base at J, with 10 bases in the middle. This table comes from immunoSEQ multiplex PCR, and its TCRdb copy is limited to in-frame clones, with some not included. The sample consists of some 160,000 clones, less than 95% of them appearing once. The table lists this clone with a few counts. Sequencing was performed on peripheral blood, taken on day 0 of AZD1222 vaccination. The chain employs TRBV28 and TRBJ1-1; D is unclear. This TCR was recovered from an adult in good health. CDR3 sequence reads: CASTQVGNTEAFF. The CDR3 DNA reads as TGTGCCAGCACCCAGGTCGGGAACACTGAAGCTTTCTTT.